The 29 T cell receptor beta chains below all came from one sample that was sequenced in a study of T cell repertoires in cytomegalovirus infection. From the reads, TCRdb called clonotypes with MiXCR, one entry per CDR3 protein. This table has 450,000 to 550,000 distinct CDR3 sequences, approximately 15% appearing once. Sequences were obtained from CD8+ T cells from PBMCs. The source is a human donor in good health (CMV status not recorded). Some clones in this sample may be carry-over from other donors' samples.

V gene TRBV7-9 combines with J gene TRBJ2-1; 10 bases match TRBD2. In germline, CDR1 is SEHNR, CDR2 FQNEAQ (reference sequence). With V trimmed by 4 bases and J by 5 bases, 5 bases remained unmatched. The CDR3 has 15 amino acids. The CDR3 DNA is TGTGCCAGCAGCTACCCGGGACTAGCGAACAATGAGCAGTTCTTC. It yields the protein CASSYPGLANNEQFF.

This clonotype was found many times. This chain connects TRBV19 to TRBJ1-1; TRBD1 aligns across 7 bases. The CDR3 sequence is 17 residues long. The V and J ends lost 5 bases and 0 bases, in that order; junction bases with no gene match: 12. CDR1 and CDR2 (germline): LNHDA, SQIVND (reference sequence). In nucleotides, the CDR3 is TGTGCCAGTAGTTCTACAGGGGCACCGCCCATGAACACTGAAGCTTTCTTT. This sequence encodes CASSSTGAPPMNTEAFF.

On this clonotype itself: A single base separates this from a much larger clone, so it may be a read error. The CDR3 DNA is TGTGCCAGCAGCGTGACAGGGGGCGACTATCAGCCCCAGCTTTTT. Its translation: CASSVTGGDYQPQLF. J is TRBJ1-5 and V is TRBV28; 10 bases align to TRBD1. The CDR3 has 15 amino acids. Germline values: CDR1 MDHEN, CDR2 SYDVKM.

This clonotype occurred many times. J is TRBJ2-3 and V is TRBV28, with 7 bases fitting TRBD2. Germline CDR1 and CDR2: MDHEN and SYDVKM. V gave up 2 bases and J gave up 5 bases; unmatched junction bases: 7. CDR3 length: 15 residues. The CDR3 bases are TGTGCCAGCAGTTTAAGGCGGGAGCAGGGAGATACGCAGTATTTT. Protein sequence: CASSLRREQGDTQYF.

In its sample, this clonotype was seen many times. The chain links TRBV7-8 to TRBJ1-5; D gene ambiguous. Trimming cost V 5 bases and J 4 bases, with 6 bases left between them. Germline V gives CDR1 SGHVS, CDR2 FQNEAQ. CDR3 length equals 12 residues. CDR3: CASSPPNQPQHF. The CDR3 DNA reads TGTGCCAGCAGCCCACCTAATCAGCCCCAGCATTTT.

In its sample, this clonotype was seen a few times. This chain uses TRBV10-2 with TRBJ1-6; the match to TRBD1 covers 7 bases. Germline CDR1 reads WSHSY; CDR2 reads SAAADI. This CDR3 has 11 amino acids. V shed 10 bases and J 8 bases; nucleotides not matched to a gene: 2. Here the CDR3 DNA reads TGCGCCACCAGGGGGGATTCACCCCTCCACTTT. This translates into CATRGDSPLHF.

This clonotype was detected only a few times. This chain connects TRBV28 to TRBJ1-2; no clear D. With 5 bases removed from V and 8 bases from J, the gap between germline ends came to 15 bases. Germline loops: CDR1 MDHEN, CDR2 SYDVKM. CDR3 length: 13 amino acids. The CDR3 region is CASSPLSRWGYTF. CDR3 sequence (DNA): TGTGCCAGCAGTCCCCTTTCGAGGTGGGGCTACACCTTC.

This clonotype was observed a few times. The V call is TRBV19, the J call TRBJ2-1; D possibly corresponds to TRBD2 (6 bases). This CDR3 is built from 14 residues. Germline V gene lookup returns CDR1 LNHDA and CDR2 SQIVND (reference sequence). Trimming stripped 5 bases from V and 7 bases from J, with 15 bases between. CDR3 sequence (DNA): TGTGCCAGTAGTGTTTCTATGAGCGGGAATGAGCAGTTCTTC. Encoded protein: CASSVSMSGNEQFF.

This clonotype was seen ten or more times. CDR3 sequence: CASRPPGPIAGKQFF. In nucleotides, the CDR3 is TGTGCCAGCCGACCCCCCGGCCCCATAGCGGGGAAGCAGTTCTTC. V usage is TRBV7-9 and J usage is TRBJ2-1, with 8 bases matching TRBD2. Germline V gene sequence: CDR1 SEHNR, CDR2 FQNEAQ (reference sequence). With 8 bases clipped from V and 11 bases from J, the junction kept 17 bases outside the gene matches. This CDR3 has 15 amino acids.

Points on this clonotype: One base away lies a much larger clone, so this may be a sequencing read error. This sequence joins TRBV7-3 and TRBJ1-1, with D maybe TRBD1 (5 bases). CDR1 is SGHTA and CDR2 is FQGTGA in the germline V gene. The germline V and J ends were trimmed by 5 bases and 1 base, with 17 bases remaining between them. CDR3 length: 16 residues. CDR3 DNA: TGTGCCAGCAGCCGAACGAGAAGAGGGGCGAACACTGAAGCTTTCTTT. This encodes CASSRTRRGANTEAFF.

This clonotype came up a few times. V is TRBV27 and J is TRBJ2-1; D unclear. Trimming left V 2 bases short and J 6 bases short, with 8 bases between. CDR3 size: 13 residues. Germline values: CDR1 MNHEY, CDR2 SMNVEV (reference sequence). CDR3 sequence (DNA): TGTGCCAGCAGTTTAAGTTTACGCAATGAGCAGTTCTTC. Its translation is CASSLSLRNEQFF.

This clonotype was seen a few times. The genes are TRBV29-1 and TRBJ2-3, with TRBD1 matching 11 bases. Germline V gene data show CDR1 as SQVTM and CDR2 as ANQGSEA. The CDR3 runs 14 residues. With 6 bases clipped from V and 4 bases from J, the junction kept 6 bases outside the gene matches. The CDR3 DNA reads TGCAGCGTGAGGGACAGGGGGAGGTCAGATACGCAGTATTTT. As protein: CSVRDRGRSDTQYF.

This clonotype was seen a handful of times. J is TRBJ2-3 and V is TRBV28; 11 positions match TRBD2. The CDR3 contains 16 residues. Losses at the gene ends were 5 bases for V and 1 base for J; bases not matched to a gene: 5. CDR1 and CDR2 from the germline V gene are MDHEN and SYDVKM. The DNA for the CDR3 is TGTGCCAGCAGTCCTCAACTAGCGGGGGGCACAGATACGCAGTATTTT. Translating it yields CASSPQLAGGTDTQYF.

This clonotype was seen more than once but under ten times. The chain employs TRBV9 and TRBJ2-1, with D maybe TRBD1 (6 bases). The CDR3 totals 14 residues. V lost 1 base, J lost 6 bases, and 11 bases lay in between. Per the germline V gene, CDR1 is SGDLS and CDR2 is YYNGEE. CDR3 sequence reads: CASSVYQGGNEQFF. The CDR3 nucleotides are TGTGCCAGCAGCGTATATCAAGGGGGCAATGAGCAGTTCTTC.

There are a few counts of this clonotype. The V gene is TRBV6-2 or TRBV6-3, the J gene TRBJ2-4; a weak D match, TRBD1 (6 bases). The CDR3 consists of 16 residues. From germline, CDR1 is MNHEY and CDR2 SVGEGT. The V gene lost 2 bases and the J gene lost 1 base, with 12 bases spanning the gap. CDR3 in amino acids: CASSYGRGNAKNIQYF. CDR3 nucleotide sequence: TGTGCCAGCAGTTACGGTAGGGGGAATGCCAAAAACATTCAGTACTTC.

This clonotype was picked up one time. The CDR3 end shows no conserved phenylalanine or tryptophan, and so a read error is likely. CDR3 loop: CASRNHRAPVEQYL. The CDR3 coding sequence is TGCGCCAGCAGAAACCACCGGGCCCCTGTCGAGCAGTACTTA. The chain is built from TRBV5-1 and TRBJ2-7; D gene unclear. This CDR3 comprises 14 residues. Germline CDR1 and CDR2: SGHRS and YFSETQ. Trimming cost V 5 bases and J 6 bases, with 18 bases left between them.

This clonotype has just one count. Compared with germline, one end of the junction differs, possibly owing to a read error. V and J are TRBV11-2 and TRBJ2-2; weak D call: TRBD2 (7 bases). This CDR3 is 12 amino acids long. Germline CDR1 and CDR2: SGHAT and FQNNGV. In nucleotides, the CDR3 is TGTGCCAGCAGCTGGGGGGGCGGGGTGCTGTTTTTT. Its protein product is CASSWGGGVLFF.

This clonotype came up once. V and J are TRBV27 and TRBJ1-5, with no clear D. V was cut by 4 bases and J by 1 base, with 5 bases left in between. The CDR3 sequence is 13 residues long. Germline V gene data show CDR1 as MNHEY and CDR2 as SMNVEV (reference sequence). The CDR3 DNA follows: TGTGCCAGCAGTTGGACCAGCAATCAGCCCCAGCATTTT. This gives the protein CASSWTSNQPQHF.

The chain links TRBV4-1 to TRBJ2-7; TRBD2 might be the D (6 bases). Germline CDR1 reads MGHRA; CDR2 reads YSYEKL. This CDR3 has 14 residues. V was cut by 0 bases and J by 3 bases, with 9 bases left in between. As DNA, the CDR3 is TGCGCCAGCAGCCAAGATTGGGGGGTCTACGAGCAGTACTTC. This sequence encodes CASSQDWGVYEQYF.

This clonotype was counted a few times. The chain links TRBV20-1 to TRBJ2-1; D gene uncertain. Germline V gives CDR1 DFQATT, CDR2 SNEGSKA (reference sequence). The germline V and J ends were trimmed by 0 bases and 8 bases, with 8 bases remaining between them. This CDR3 has 12 amino acids. The CDR3 coding sequence is TGCAGTGCTAGAGATAAGAAAGATGAGCAGTTCTTC. Its protein product is CSARDKKDEQFF.

The V gene is TRBV28, the J gene TRBJ2-7; unclear D gene. Germline loops: CDR1 MDHEN, CDR2 SYDVKM. The V end was cut by 7 bases, the J end by 0 bases, with 13 bases between. The CDR3 is 14 amino acids. The CDR3 coding sequence is TGTGCCAGCACCACAGTCGATAGCTCCTACGAGCAGTACTTC. It yields the protein CASTTVDSSYEQYF.

In its sample, this clonotype was seen a few times. V and J are TRBV5-4 and TRBJ2-7, with 10 nucleotides matching TRBD2. Trimming at V came to 2 bases and at J to 4 bases, leaving 3 bases not matched to a gene. CDR3 length: 14 amino acids. Germline V gene data show CDR1 as SGHNT and CDR2 as YYREEE (reference sequence). CDR3 residues: CASSFSGRKYEQYF. The CDR3 nucleotides are TGTGCCAGCAGCTTTAGCGGGAGGAAGTACGAGCAGTACTTC.

At least ten counts were recorded for this clonotype. The chain uses TRBV4-1 and TRBJ2-1; 13 positions match TRBD2. This CDR3 comprises 18 residues. Germline lookup yields CDR1 MGHRA and CDR2 YSYEKL. Germline trimming cut 1 base from V and 3 bases from J; bases unmatched to any gene: 6. CDR3 nucleotide sequence: TGCGCCAGCAGCCAAGCCCCACTAGCGGGGGGGGACTACAATGAGCAGTTCTTC. Translation: CASSQAPLAGGDYNEQFF.

The chain has TRBV15 and TRBJ1-1; D not certain. The germline V gene has CDR1 LNHNV and CDR2 YYDKDF (reference sequence). The ends were cut back, 5 bases at V and 0 bases at J, with 16 bases in the middle. This CDR3 has 16 residues. The CDR3 DNA reads TGTGCCACCAGCGACGCCTTTCAGTCTATGAACACTGAAGCTTTCTTT. This codes for CATSDAFQSMNTEAFF.

At least ten counts were recorded for this clonotype. J is TRBJ2-7 and V is TRBV5-6; TRBD2 matches at 9 bases. The CDR3 is made up of 14 amino acids. J was trimmed by 5 bases and V by 7 bases; bases with no gene match: 10. Germline-derived CDR1 and CDR2 are SGHDT and YYEEEE. CDR3 in amino acids: CASLGGSGSHEQYF. The DNA for the CDR3 is TGTGCCAGCTTGGGGGGTAGCGGGAGCCACGAGCAGTACTTC.

This clonotype was recorded a few times. CDR3 nucleotide sequence: TGTGCCAGCAGTTCGACGGGACCAAAGAACACTGAAGCTTTCTTT. This sequence encodes CASSSTGPKNTEAFF. This rearrangement joins TRBV27 to TRBJ1-1; D possibly corresponds to TRBD1 (5 bases). Germline assignment: CDR1 MNHEY and CDR2 SMNVEV (reference sequence). The CDR3 spans 15 residues. Trimming pared 4 bases from V and 1 base from J, leaving 13 bases between.

The sample holds many counts of this clonotype. Here the CDR3 reads CASTGNEQFF. Here the CDR3 DNA reads TGTGCCAGCACAGGGAATGAGCAGTTCTTC. The V and J genes are TRBV2 and TRBJ2-1; D perhaps matches TRBD1 (5 bases). This CDR3 has 10 amino acids. V was shortened by 7 bases and J by 7 bases, with 5 bases between the two germline ends. Germline loops: CDR1 SNHLY, CDR2 FYNNEI.

This clonotype showed up many times. The V call is TRBV7-9, the J call TRBJ1-4; possibly TRBD1 for D (5 bases). Per the germline V gene, CDR1 is SEHNR and CDR2 is FQNEAQ (reference sequence). The length of the CDR3 is 14 residues. Deletions cut 4 bases from V and 7 bases from J, with 13 bases between. DNA of the CDR3: TGTGCCAGCAGCTCCGACCCTGACAGTGAAAAACTGTTTTTT. Translating gives CASSSDPDSEKLFF.

In regard to this clonotype: A clone one base away is much larger, so this may be a read error. CDR3 DNA sequence: TGTGCCAGCACCTCTACCAGGGCGTACACTGAAGCTTTCTTT. Amino acids: CASTSTRAYTEAFF. The chain is built from TRBV7-6 and TRBJ1-1; D perhaps matches TRBD1 (5 bases). Trimming stripped 7 bases from V and 3 bases from J, with 15 bases between. Per germline, CDR1 SGHVS and CDR2 FNYEAQ. CDR3 length: 14 residues.